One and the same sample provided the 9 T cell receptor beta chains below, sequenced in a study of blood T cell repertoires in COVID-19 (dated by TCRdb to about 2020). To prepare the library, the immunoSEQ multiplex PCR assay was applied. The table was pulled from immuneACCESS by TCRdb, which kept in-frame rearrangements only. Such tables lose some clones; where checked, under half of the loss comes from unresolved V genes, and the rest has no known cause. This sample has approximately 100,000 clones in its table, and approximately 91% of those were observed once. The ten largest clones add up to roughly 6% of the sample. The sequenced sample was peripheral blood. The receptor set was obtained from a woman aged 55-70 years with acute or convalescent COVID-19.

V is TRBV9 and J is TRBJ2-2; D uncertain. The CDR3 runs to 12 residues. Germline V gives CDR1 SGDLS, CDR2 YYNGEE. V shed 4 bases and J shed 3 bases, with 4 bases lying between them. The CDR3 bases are TGTGCCAGCAGCAGCGACACCGGGGAGCTGTTTTTT. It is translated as CASSSDTGELFF.

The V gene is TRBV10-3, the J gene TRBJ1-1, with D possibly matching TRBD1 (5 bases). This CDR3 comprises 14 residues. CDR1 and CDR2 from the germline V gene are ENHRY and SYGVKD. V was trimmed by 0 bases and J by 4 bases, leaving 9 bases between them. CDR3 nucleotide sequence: TGTGCCATCAGTGAGTCGGGGGGTGGCACTGAAGCTTTCTTT. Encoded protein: CAISESGGGTEAFF.

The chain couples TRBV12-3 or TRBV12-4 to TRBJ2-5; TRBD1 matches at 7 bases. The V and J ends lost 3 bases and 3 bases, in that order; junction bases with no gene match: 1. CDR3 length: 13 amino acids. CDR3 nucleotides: TGTGCCAGCAGTTTGGGACAGAAAGAGACCCAGTACTTC. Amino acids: CASSLGQKETQYF.

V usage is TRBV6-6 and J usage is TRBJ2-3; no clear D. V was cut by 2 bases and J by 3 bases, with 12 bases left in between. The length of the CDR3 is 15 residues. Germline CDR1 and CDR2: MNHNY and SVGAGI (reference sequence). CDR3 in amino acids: CASSYPKAATDTQYF. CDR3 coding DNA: TGTGCCAGCAGTTACCCAAAGGCAGCGACAGATACGCAGTATTTT.

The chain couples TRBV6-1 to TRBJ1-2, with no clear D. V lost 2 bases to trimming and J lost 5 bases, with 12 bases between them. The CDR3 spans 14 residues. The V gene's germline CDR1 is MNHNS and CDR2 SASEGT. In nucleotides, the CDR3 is TGTGCCAGCAGTGAACGTGGAGGTCAATATGGCTACACCTTC. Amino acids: CASSERGGQYGYTF.

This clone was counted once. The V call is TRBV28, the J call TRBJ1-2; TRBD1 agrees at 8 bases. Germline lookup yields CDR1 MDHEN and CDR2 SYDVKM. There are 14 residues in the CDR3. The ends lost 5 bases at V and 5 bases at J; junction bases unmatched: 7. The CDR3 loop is CASSIPGGGYGYTF. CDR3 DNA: TGTGCCAGCAGTATCCCAGGGGGCGGTTATGGCTACACCTTC.

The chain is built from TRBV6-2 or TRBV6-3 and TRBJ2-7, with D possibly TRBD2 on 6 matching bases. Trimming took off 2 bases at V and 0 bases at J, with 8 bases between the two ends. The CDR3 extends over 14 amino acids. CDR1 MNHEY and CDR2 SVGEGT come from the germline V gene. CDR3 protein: CASSYAEGSYEQYV. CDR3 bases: TGTGCCAGCAGTTACGCGGAGGGCTCCTACGAGCAGTACGTC.

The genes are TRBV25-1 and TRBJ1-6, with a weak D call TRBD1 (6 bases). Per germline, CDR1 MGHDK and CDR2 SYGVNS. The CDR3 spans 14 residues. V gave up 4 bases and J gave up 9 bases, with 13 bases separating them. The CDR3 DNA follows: TGTGCCAGCAGTGGGAACGACAGGTTTTCACCCCTCCACTTT. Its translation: CASSGNDRFSPLHF.

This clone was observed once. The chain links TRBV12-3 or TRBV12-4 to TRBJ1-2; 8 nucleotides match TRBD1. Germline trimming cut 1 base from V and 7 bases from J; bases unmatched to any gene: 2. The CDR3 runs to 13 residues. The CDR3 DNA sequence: TGTGCCAGCAGTTTAGACAGGGGGTCTGGCTACACCTTC. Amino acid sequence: CASSLDRGSGYTF.